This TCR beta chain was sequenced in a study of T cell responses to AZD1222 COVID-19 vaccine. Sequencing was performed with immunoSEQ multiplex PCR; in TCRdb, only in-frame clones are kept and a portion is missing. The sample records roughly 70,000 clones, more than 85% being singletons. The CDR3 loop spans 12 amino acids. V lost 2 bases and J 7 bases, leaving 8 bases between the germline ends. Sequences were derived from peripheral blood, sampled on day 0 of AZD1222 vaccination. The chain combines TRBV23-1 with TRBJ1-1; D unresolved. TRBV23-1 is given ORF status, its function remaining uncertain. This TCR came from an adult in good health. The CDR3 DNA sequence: TGCGCCAGCAGTCAACGGCAGTATGAAGCTTTCTTT. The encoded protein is CASSQRQYEAFF.